Sequencing of this TCR beta chain was carried out in a study of blood T cell repertoires in COVID-19 (dated by TCRdb to between 2020 and 2021). Study-level background: Collaborator samples came from the United States, Italy and Spain and covered acute and convalescent phases of COVID-19. The dataset comprised deeply sampled blood TCRbeta repertoires from subjects exposed to, actively infected with, or recovered from COVID-19. The repertoires were released in a freely available public database intended as a resource for research on the immune response to SARS-CoV-2. Where available, HLA class I and class II types were obtained from metadata supplied by the sample provider rather than from assay-based typing. Samples were obtained from the ongoing ImmuneRACE study (first 160 participants) and from 1,200 or so subjects provided by 6 global collaborators. The prospective study material was composed of cDNA or gDNA derived from T cells, B-cell-depleted T cells, or PBMCs. Nearly every sample came with metadata listing a de-identified subject ID, COVID-19 status, age in years and sex.

Points the paper makes about the study in general: Clinical and demographic metadata were provided uncurated, with the amount varying by source and participant.

Collaborating institutions collected whole blood in K2EDTA tubes following their own protocols. For TCRbeta analysis, collaborators shipped samples in one of three forms: frozen whole blood, isolated PBMCs, or DNA extracted from either of those sample types. Concerning this clone: This clone's antigen is unknown. Base qualities are not recorded, but no much larger clone differs from it by a single base.

TCRbeta CDR3 regions were amplified from genomic DNA by means of the immunoSEQ Assay, a bias-controlled multiplex PCR. In the original analysis: Nucleated cell counts per sample were estimated from amplification of reference gene primers within the assay. To quantify the absolute abundance of each unique TCRbeta CDR3 rearrangement, sequence reads were collapsed and filtered. Productive Simpson clonality was computed per sample as the square root of Simpson's diversity index over productive rearrangements. The source is immuneACCESS, and TCRdb retained only in-frame sequences with V and J called. Part of the clones is not carried over; for the studies checked, unresolved V genes explain less than half of this, and the remainder is unexplained. V, J and clone size derive from that table, while D and trimming were established from the DNA sequence. The sample contains around 100,000 clones, about 85% of them found a single time. The ten largest clonotypes hold over 10% of the sample.

Per the germline V gene, SGHRS is the CDR1 and YFSETQ is the CDR2. V gives up 2 bases and J gives up 3 bases, and the segment between their germline ends measures 12 bases. Counted from cysteine to phenylalanine, this CDR3 has 14 amino acids. Kept here is only the CDR3 DNA, which spans 42 bases and is read in frame from base 1. The sequence came from a middle-aged man with active or convalescent COVID-19. The sequence joins TRBV5-1 to TRBJ2-7; the D gene is perhaps TRBD1, on 5 matching bases. The sequencing sample was made of peripheral blood. The CDR3 region reads CASSFSGALYEQYF. The nucleotide sequence reads as follows: TGCGCCAGCAGCTTTAGTGGGGCCCTCTACGAGCAGTACTTC.